Below, one TCR beta chain is given with its context. These data originate in a study of T cell changes during pregnancy in multiple sclerosis. Assay used: immunoSEQ multiplex PCR; TCRdb lists only in-frame clones, some missing. The sample lists under 95,000 clones, roughly 90% occurring once. The CDR3 is 15 amino acids. V was clipped by 0 bases and J by 2 bases, with 11 bases between them. Germline CDR1 SGDLS, CDR2 YYNGEE. The sample in question was peripheral blood, obtained in the second trimester of pregnancy. The V call is TRBV9, the J call TRBJ2-5, with a weak D call TRBD1 (7 bases). The origin of this receptor is a female donor with multiple sclerosis, enrolled in a pregnancy study. Written as DNA, the CDR3 is TGTGCCAGCAGCGTAGCAGGGGGGACACAAGAGACCCAGTACTTC. It specifies CASSVAGGTQETQYF.